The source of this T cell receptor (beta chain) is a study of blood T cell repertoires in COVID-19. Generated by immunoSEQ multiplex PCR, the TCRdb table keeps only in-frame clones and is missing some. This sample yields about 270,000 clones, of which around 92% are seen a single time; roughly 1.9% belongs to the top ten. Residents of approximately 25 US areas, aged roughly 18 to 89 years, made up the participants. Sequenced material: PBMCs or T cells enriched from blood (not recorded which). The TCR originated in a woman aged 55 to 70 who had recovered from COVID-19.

The CDR3 DNA is TGTGCCAGCAGCTTAGAGGGGCTGGGCTATGGCTACACCTTC. It yields the protein CASSLEGLGYGYTF. The rearrangement uses TRBV7-9 and TRBJ1-2; D might be TRBD1 (5 bases). Per germline, CDR1 SEHNR and CDR2 FQNEAQ (reference sequence). Trimming left V 1 base short and J 4 bases short, with 10 bases between. The CDR3 loop spans 14 amino acids.